Below, one T cell receptor (beta chain) is given with its context. One end of the junction varies from germline; a read error may be responsible. Among the patients, none had received any treatment before thyroid surgery. In the authors' methods: The distant-metastasis classifier for papillary thyroid cancer was built from CDR3 differences across clinicopathological groups. Using MiXCR, TCRdb reanalyzed the PCR reads. The V and J calls were not made by the authors but by TCRdb's processing. The table lists 17,000 or so clones, around 23% of them singletons. This record belongs to a study of metastatic and nonmetastatic thyroid tumors. This CDR3 contains 13 residues. Germline CDR1 is SGHNT and CDR2 is YENEEA.

The sequencing sample was made of adjacent normal tissue. The chain is built from TRBV11-3 and TRBJ2-2; maybe TRBD2 (5 bases). The TCR sequence derives from a female donor with papillary thyroid cancer or a benign thyroid nodule (not recorded which). Some clones in this sample may be carry-over from other donors' samples. This chain's CDR3 is CTSSLEEGRELFF. The CDR3 region has the DNA TGTACCAGCAGCTTAGAAGAGGGTCGGGAGCTGTTTTTT.